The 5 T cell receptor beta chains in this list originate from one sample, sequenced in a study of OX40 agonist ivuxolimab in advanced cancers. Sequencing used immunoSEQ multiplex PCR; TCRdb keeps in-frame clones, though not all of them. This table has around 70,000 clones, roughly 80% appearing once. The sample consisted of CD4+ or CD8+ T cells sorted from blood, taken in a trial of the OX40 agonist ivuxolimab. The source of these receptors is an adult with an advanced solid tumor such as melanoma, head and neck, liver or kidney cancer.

This CDR3 is CASSQTGTGLPGYTF. The CDR3 DNA sequence: TGTGCCAGCAGCCAGACCGGGACAGGGCTTCCTGGCTACACCTTC. The chain employs TRBV7-9 and TRBJ1-2; 9 nucleotides agree with TRBD1. The CDR3 runs to 15 residues. CDR1 SEHNR and CDR2 FQNEAQ come from the germline V gene (reference sequence). The V and J ends lost 5 bases and 7 bases, in that order; junction bases with no gene match: 11.

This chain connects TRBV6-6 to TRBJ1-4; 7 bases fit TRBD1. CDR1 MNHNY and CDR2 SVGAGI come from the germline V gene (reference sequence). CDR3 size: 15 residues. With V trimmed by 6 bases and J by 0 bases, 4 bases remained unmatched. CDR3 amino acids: CASSRTGSTNEKLFF. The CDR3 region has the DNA TGTGCCAGCAGCCGGACAGGTTCAACTAATGAAAAACTGTTTTTT.

The CDR3, as DNA: TGTGCCAGCAGCTTAGCTGGGGGAAAACTGTTTTTT. Its translation is CASSLAGGKLFF. This chain joins TRBV7-8 and TRBJ1-4, with D possibly being TRBD1 (5 bases). The CDR3 covers 12 residues. Looked up from germline, CDR1 is SGHVS and CDR2 is FQNEAQ. V was clipped by 0 bases and J by 10 bases, with 6 bases between them.

The CDR3 nucleotides read TGTGCCAGCTCACCTAACGGACAGGGGGAACCCCAGCATTTT. The encoded protein is CASSPNGQGEPQHF. The chain uses TRBV18 and TRBJ1-5; 10 nucleotides match TRBD1. V shed 3 bases and J 10 bases; nucleotides not matched to a gene: 6. The CDR3 has 14 amino acids. CDR1 KGHSH and CDR2 LQKENI come from the germline V gene.

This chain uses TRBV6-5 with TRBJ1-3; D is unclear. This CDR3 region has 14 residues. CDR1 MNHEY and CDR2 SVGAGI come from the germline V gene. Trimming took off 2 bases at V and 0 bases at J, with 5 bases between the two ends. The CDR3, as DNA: TGTGCCAGCAGTTACGGGCGCTCTGGAAACACCATATATTTT. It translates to CASSYGRSGNTIYF.